Listed here is a single TCR beta chain. Its antigen is unknown. TCRdb re-called the 5' RACE reads and gives one entry per CDR3 protein, without DNA. The listing records under 600,000 distinct CDR3 sequences. The CDR3 length is 13 residues. Germline V gene lookup returns CDR1 SGHRS and CDR2 YFSETQ. The data derive from a study of T cells expressing NK-cell markers. Study-level background: From sorted CD3+CD56+NKG2C+, CD3+CD56+NKG2C- and CD3+CD56-NKG2C+ T cells came the TCR beta repertoires. Study results and caveats: Each of over 5 donors carried dominant NKG2C+ clonotypes accounting for about 1.0-7.0% of CD8+ T cells. There were a handful of donors in whom these clonotypes also led the CD3+CD56-NKG2C+ fraction.

The V gene is TRBV5-1, the J gene TRBJ2-1; no DNA is available, so the TRBD2 call from TCRdb remains unchecked. Sequencing was done on a sample of blood T cells: a sorted CD56 or NKG2C T cell subset, CD4+ or CD8+ T cells, or bulk PBMC T cells (not recorded which). The sequence came from a woman in her forties or fifties in good health. CDR3 loop: CASSLLGVNEQFF.